What follows is one T cell receptor (beta chain) and its context. Its target antigen remains unknown. Base-call qualities are not available, and no considerably larger clone is one nucleotide away. This sample was taken from a study of blood T cell repertoires in COVID-19 (TCRdb year 2020). Looking at the study overall: Samples covering the acute and convalescent phases of COVID-19 were provided by collaborators in the United States, Italy and Spain. The material from the prospective study consisted of cDNA or gDNA derived from T cells, B-cell-depleted T cells, or PBMCs. The dataset comprised deeply sampled blood TCRbeta repertoires from subjects exposed to, actively infected with, or recovered from COVID-19. The repertoires were released in a freely available public database meant as a resource for research on the immune response to SARS-CoV-2. The samples were drawn from two sources: the first 160 participants of the ongoing ImmuneRACE study, and 1,200 or so subjects contributed by 6 global collaborators. The sample metadata nearly always contained a de-identified subject ID, COVID-19 status, age in years and sex. Where available, HLA class I and class II types were obtained from metadata supplied by the sample provider rather than from assay-based typing.

In the prospective study, participants were roughly 18 to 100 years old, resided in fewer than 25 geographic areas of the United States, and were enrolled through a virtual design. To assign participants to cohorts, the prospective study relied on clinical history that participants themselves reported in a screening survey and a study questionnaire. Recovered participants in ImmuneRACE Cohort 3 were defined as having two consecutive negative NP/OP PCR tests, clearance from a healthcare professional, or resolution of symptoms. Each participant in the prospective study had whole blood, serum and a nasopharyngeal or oropharyngeal swab collected by mobile phlebotomists. Over a 2-month period, participants in the prospective study had the option of providing additional blood draws and questionnaires. Blood samples from the prospective study were shipped frozen or at room temperature prior to DNA extraction.

The paper's findings and limits, for the study overall: Clinical and demographic metadata were provided uncurated, with the amount varying by source and participant.

TCRbeta CDR3 regions were amplified from genomic DNA by means of the immunoSEQ Assay, a bias-controlled multiplex PCR. The paper's processing steps were these. The number of nucleated cells in each sample was estimated from the amplification of reference gene primers within the assay. To quantify the absolute abundance of each unique TCRbeta CDR3 rearrangement, sequence reads were collapsed and filtered. For each sample, productive Simpson clonality was calculated as the square root of Simpson's diversity index over productive rearrangements. Held by TCRdb, this immuneACCESS table contains in-frame sequences only and omits some clones. Under half of the omission traces to an unresolved V gene where checked; the cause of the rest is unknown. V and J calls and clone size are copied from that table; D and trimming were computed from the DNA. The sample table shows 250,000 to 350,000 clones, and 85% are seen once. The ten largest account for 2% to 3% of the sample.

The CDR3 contains 12 residues, cysteine and phenylalanine counted. CDR3 DNA is the only sequence kept; it has 36 bases, read in frame from the first base. From the germline V gene, CDR1 is SQVTM and CDR2 is ANQGSEA. A distance of 13 bases separates the germline ends of V and J, which lose 7 bases and 5 bases respectively. Recombination connected TRBV29-1 to TRBJ2-3; the D gene is possibly TRBD1, with 5 bases matching. The receptor was derived from a woman between 45 and 60 years old who had recovered from COVID-19. The sample was PBMCs or T cells enriched from blood (not recorded which). The nucleotides read TGCAGCGGGCAGGGTCTCGGAGATACGCAGTATTTT. It encodes CSGQGLGDTQYF.